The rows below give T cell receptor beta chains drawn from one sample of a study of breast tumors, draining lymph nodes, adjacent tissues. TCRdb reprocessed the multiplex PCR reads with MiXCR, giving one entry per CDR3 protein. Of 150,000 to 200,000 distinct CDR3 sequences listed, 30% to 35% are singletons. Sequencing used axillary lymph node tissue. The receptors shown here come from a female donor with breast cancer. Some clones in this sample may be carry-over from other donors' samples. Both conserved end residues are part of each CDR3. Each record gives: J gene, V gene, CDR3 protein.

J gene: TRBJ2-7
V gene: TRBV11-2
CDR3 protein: CASSSLDRVRNEQYF

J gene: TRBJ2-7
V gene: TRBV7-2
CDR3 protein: CASTEGTAPYEQYF

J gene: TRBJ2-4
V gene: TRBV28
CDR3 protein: CASSFGSGRVQYF

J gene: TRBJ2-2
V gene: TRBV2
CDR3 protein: CASPTTGELFF

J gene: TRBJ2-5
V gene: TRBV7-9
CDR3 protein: CASAWDTQIGDSQETQYF

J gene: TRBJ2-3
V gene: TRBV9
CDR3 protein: CASTRGSSTDTQYF

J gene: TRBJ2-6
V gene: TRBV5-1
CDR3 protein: CASSLGDRSSGANVLTF

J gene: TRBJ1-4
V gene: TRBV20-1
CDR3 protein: CSARVQGNEKLFF

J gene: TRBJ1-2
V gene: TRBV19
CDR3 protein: CASSIGGRGVNTF

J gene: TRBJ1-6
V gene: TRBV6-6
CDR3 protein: CASRPDRVSPLHF

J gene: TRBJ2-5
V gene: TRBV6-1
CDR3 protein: CASGEGTGRDQETQYF

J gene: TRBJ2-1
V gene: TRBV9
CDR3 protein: CASSDRDGWGDEQFF

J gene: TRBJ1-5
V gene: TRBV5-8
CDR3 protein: CASSKDTPQPQHF

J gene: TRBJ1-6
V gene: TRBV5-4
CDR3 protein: CASSKAGTLALHF

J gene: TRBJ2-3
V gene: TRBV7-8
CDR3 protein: CASSLRGGGITDTQYF

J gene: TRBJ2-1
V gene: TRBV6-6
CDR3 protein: CASSYSGQASFF

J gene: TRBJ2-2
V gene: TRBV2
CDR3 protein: CASRTGWAGAGELFF